The 26 T cell receptor beta chains in this list originate from one sample, sequenced in a study of CD8+ T cells in alopecia areata. Specified treatment: oral pan-JAK inhibitor, 5-10 mg twice daily. RNA extraction and reverse transcription yielded cDNA as sequencing template. The table came from immunoSEQ multiplex PCR; TCRdb's copy has only in-frame clones and leaves some out. The sample carries hundreds of thousands of clones, 66% recorded once. The sequencing here drew on CD4+ T cells sorted from blood, taken between weeks 44 and 45, from a patient treated with tofacitinib. Receptor source: a human donor with alopecia areata.

This chain links TRBV4-3 with TRBJ2-7; TRBD2 aligns across 10 bases. CDR1 is LGHNA and CDR2 is YSLEER in the germline V gene. The CDR3 is 16 residues long. V dropped 0 bases and J dropped 4; count of bases not matched to a gene: 6. CDR3 bases: TGCGCCAGCAGCCAAGAAGCGGGGGGGAGCACTTACGAGCAGTACTTC. It codes for CASSQEAGGSTYEQYF.

The rearrangement links TRBV10-3 to TRBJ2-5; 8 bases map to TRBD1. This CDR3 contains 13 residues. The ends lost 4 bases at V and 2 bases at J; junction bases unmatched: 0. Per the germline V gene, CDR1 is ENHRY and CDR2 is SYGVKD. The CDR3, as DNA: TGTGCCATCAGTGGGACAGGGCAAGAGACCCAGTACTTC. Residues: CAISGTGQETQYF.

This clone occurred many times. This sequence joins TRBV5-1 and TRBJ1-1; D not resolved. V shed 1 base and J shed 2 bases, with 9 bases lying between them. The germline V gene encodes CDR1 SGHRS and CDR2 YFSETQ. There are 14 residues in the CDR3. CDR3 loop: CASSLMSSNTEAFF. The DNA for the CDR3 is TGCGCCAGCAGCTTGATGTCCAGTAACACTGAAGCTTTCTTT. Full variable domain (rest looked up from reference TRBV5-1 and TRBJ1-1): KAGVTQTPRYLIKTRGQQVTLSCSPISGHRSVSWYQQTPGQGLQFLFEYFSETQRNKGNFPGRFSGRQFSNSRSEMNVSTLELGDSALYLCASSLMSSNTEAFFGQGTRLTVV.

The rearrangement links TRBV10-3 to TRBJ1-2; TRBD1 might be the D (6 bases). CDR3 length: 13 residues. The germline CDR1 and CDR2 sequences are ENHRY and SYGVKD. Trimming removed 2 bases from V and 2 bases from J, with 6 bases in between. The CDR3 is CAISEGQNYGYTF. CDR3 nucleotides: TGTGCCATCAGTGAGGGACAGAACTATGGCTACACCTTC.

The chain is built from TRBV19 and TRBJ1-5; TRBD1 might be the D (5 bases). The ends were cut back, 6 bases at V and 4 bases at J, with 13 bases in the middle. CDR3 size: 14 residues. The germline V gene encodes CDR1 LNHDA and CDR2 SQIVND (reference sequence). The CDR3 nucleotides read TGTGCCAGTAGAACCAGGGCGGGGAATCAGCCCCAGCATTTT. Residues: CASRTRAGNQPQHF. Variable domain in full (rest from reference TRBV19 and TRBJ1-5): DGGITQSPKYLFRKEGQNVTLSCEQNLNHDAMYWYRQDPGQGLRLIYYSQIVNDFQKGDIAEGYSVSREKKESFPLTVTSAQKNPTAFYLCASRTRAGNQPQHFGDGTRLSIL.

The chain couples TRBV29-1 to TRBJ1-1; no firm D call. The germline CDR1 and CDR2 sequences are SQVTM and ANQGSEA. The CDR3 runs to 14 residues. V dropped 2 bases and J dropped 0 bases, with 10 bases sitting between them. Here the CDR3 reads CSVESKGMNTEAFF. The CDR3 nucleotides are TGCAGCGTTGAATCTAAGGGCATGAACACTGAAGCTTTCTTT.

The rearrangement uses TRBV9 and TRBJ2-5; D remains unclear. V gave up 2 bases and J gave up 0 bases, with 11 bases separating them. The germline V gene has CDR1 SGDLS and CDR2 YYNGEE. The CDR3 totals 15 residues. The CDR3 sequence: CASSVYDGYQETQYF. CDR3 DNA sequence: TGTGCCAGCAGCGTTTACGACGGGTACCAAGAGACCCAGTACTTC.

There are a few counts of this clone. The genes are TRBV6-5 and TRBJ1-5; a weak D match, TRBD1 (5 bases). Deletions cut 4 bases from V and 6 bases from J, with 16 bases between. The CDR3 sequence is 15 residues long. The V gene's germline CDR1 is MNHEY and CDR2 SVGAGI. CDR3 bases: TGTGCCAGCAGTTTAGGAGGCCAGGGAGGTCAGCCCCAGCATTTT. It is translated as CASSLGGQGGQPQHF.

The CDR3: CASSLGQSNYGYTF. For the CDR3, the DNA is TGCGCCAGCAGCTTGGGACAGTCTAACTATGGCTACACCTTC. V and J are TRBV5-1 and TRBJ1-2, with a tentative D call TRBD1 (5 bases). The CDR3 spans 14 residues. Germline-derived CDR1 and CDR2 are SGHRS and YFSETQ. V lost 0 bases and J lost 0, with 6 bases in between.

This clone has a single count. This chain joins TRBV2 and TRBJ2-4; 9 bases align to TRBD1. CDR3 length: 14 amino acids. After removal of 8 bases from V and 8 bases from J, the junction contained 10 bases not matched to a gene. From germline, CDR1 is SNHLY and CDR2 FYNNEI. The CDR3: CASDPGQGPHIQYF. The CDR3 region has the DNA TGTGCCAGCGATCCGGGACAGGGCCCTCACATTCAGTACTTC.

In its sample, this clone was seen once. The chain carries TRBV20-1 and TRBJ1-2; D is unresolved. CDR3 length: 11 amino acids. Trimming stripped 5 bases from V and 8 bases from J, with 12 bases between. Germline lookup yields CDR1 DFQATT and CDR2 SNEGSKA (reference sequence). The CDR3 is CSASRLAGYTF. CDR3 DNA: TGCAGTGCTTCGAGGCTGGCCGGCTACACCTTC.

The sample holds a few counts of this clone. The V and J genes are TRBV7-2 and TRBJ2-1, with 8 bases identical to TRBD2. This CDR3 spans 16 amino acids. Germline loops: CDR1 SGHTA, CDR2 FQGNSA. The J segment lost 7 bases and the V segment lost 2 bases, leaving 10 bases of the junction unmatched. The chain's CDR3 is CASSLQAAGGWNEQFF. CDR3 bases: TGTGCCAGCAGCTTACAGGCCGCGGGGGGATGGAATGAGCAGTTCTTC.

The rearrangement uses TRBV4-3 and TRBJ1-2; a weak D match, TRBD1 (5 bases). V lost 0 bases and J lost 8, with 16 bases in between. From germline, CDR1 is LGHNA and CDR2 YSLEER. The CDR3 totals 15 residues. The CDR3, as DNA: TGCGCCAGCAGCCAAGAGGGAGGTAGGGGAGAAGGCTACACCTTC. Its protein is CASSQEGGRGEGYTF.

Details on this clone: In the same sample, other DNA sequences code for this CDR3. The J gene is TRBJ1-1, the V gene TRBV29-1; D gene ambiguous. There are 11 residues in the CDR3. Germline CDR1 and CDR2: SQVTM and ANQGSEA. Trimming left V 4 bases short and J 0 bases short, with 3 bases between. This CDR3 is CSVGLNTEAFF. CDR3 in DNA: TGCAGCGTTGGCCTGAACACTGAAGCTTTCTTT.

The V gene is TRBV5-1, the J gene TRBJ2-7, with D uncertain. CDR3 length: 11 residues. V lost 4 bases to trimming and J lost 3 bases, with 5 bases between them. Germline values: CDR1 SGHRS, CDR2 YFSETQ. The CDR3 coding sequence is TGCGCCAGCAGCCTCCACTACGAGCAGTACTTC. It is translated as CASSLHYEQYF.

This clone has just a few counts. The genes are TRBV7-2 and TRBJ2-7, with D possibly being TRBD2 (6 bases). Germline V gene data show CDR1 as SGHTA and CDR2 as FQGNSA. The CDR3 has 14 residues. Trimming took 3 bases from V and 2 from J, leaving 11 bases between them. The CDR3 bases are TGTGCCAGCAGCTTGGAACTAGCCCCCTACGAGCAGTACTTC. It codes for CASSLELAPYEQYF. Full variable domain (missing parts from reference TRBV7-2 and TRBJ2-7): GAGVSQSPSNKVTEKGKDVELRCDPISGHTALYWYRQSLGQGLEFLIYFQGNSAPDKSGLPSDRFSAERTGGSVSTLTIQRTQQEDSAVYLCASSLELAPYEQYFGPGTRLTVT.

This chain uses TRBV4-3 with TRBJ2-4; D is perhaps TRBD2 (5 bases). The V gene's germline CDR1 is LGHNA and CDR2 YSLEER. The CDR3 has 18 residues. Trimming shortened V by 0 bases and J by 2 bases, and 17 bases separated the two germline ends. The CDR3 here is CASSQEYWASSTKNIQYF. CDR3 DNA: TGCGCCAGCAGCCAAGAGTACTGGGCTAGCAGTACCAAAAACATTCAGTACTTC.

The chain recombines TRBV4-2 with TRBJ2-1; 7 bases line up with TRBD1. The CDR3 is 16 amino acids. CDR1 is LGHNA, CDR2 YNFKEQ, per germline. J was trimmed by 2 bases and V by 0 bases; bases with no gene match: 4. The CDR3 DNA sequence: TGTGCCAGCAGCCAAGAGGACAGGTCGGCCTACAATGAGCAGTTCTTC. As protein: CASSQEDRSAYNEQFF.

The genes are TRBV29-1 and TRBJ2-7, with 7 bases fitting TRBD1. Per the germline V gene, CDR1 is SQVTM and CDR2 is ANQGSEA. V lost 7 bases to trimming and J lost 8 bases; unmatched junction nucleotides: 17. This CDR3 is built from 14 residues. Written as DNA, the CDR3 is TGCAGCGCCTCCACCGGGACAGCGAGTGGGAAGCAGTACTTC. As protein: CSASTGTASGKQYF.

This chain connects TRBV29-1 to TRBJ1-1, with D uncertain. The V gene's germline CDR1 is SQVTM and CDR2 ANQGSEA. There are 11 residues in the CDR3. Trimming left V 7 bases short and J 2 bases short, with 8 bases between. The CDR3 here is CSGSGNTEAFF. In DNA form, the CDR3 reads TGCAGCGGCTCGGGAAACACTGAAGCTTTCTTT.

This clone was observed a handful of times. This chain uses TRBV2 with TRBJ1-2; the D gene is possibly TRBD1 (5 bases). Germline lookup yields CDR1 SNHLY and CDR2 FYNNEI. The V gene lost 2 bases and the J gene lost 8 bases, with 12 bases spanning the gap. The CDR3 is 13 residues long. The CDR3 protein is CASSERGFGGYTF. In DNA form, the CDR3 reads TGTGCCAGCAGTGAAAGGGGATTTGGGGGCTACACCTTC.

This chain joins TRBV5-1 and TRBJ2-6; 10 bases match TRBD1. Germline CDR1 is SGHRS and CDR2 is YFSETQ. This CDR3 spans 17 amino acids. V dropped 4 bases and J dropped 0; count of bases not matched to a gene: 4. The CDR3 region is CASSTGTGASGANVLTF. In DNA, the CDR3 is TGCGCCAGCAGCACTGGGACAGGGGCCTCTGGGGCCAACGTCCTGACTTTC.

The chain uses TRBV7-2 and TRBJ1-6; tentatively, D is TRBD1 (5 bases). The CDR3 length is 19 residues. CDR1 and CDR2 from the germline V gene are SGHTA and FQGNSA. V lost 5 bases and J 7 bases, leaving 27 bases between the germline ends. Here the CDR3 DNA reads TGTGCCAGCAGCCCCAGGTACGGGGCAGGGTTGGTGAGCAATTCACCCCTCCACTTT. Encoded protein: CASSPRYGAGLVSNSPLHF.

The chain couples TRBV9 to TRBJ2-5, with 10 bases fitting TRBD1. The CDR3 is 15 amino acids. With 6 bases clipped from V and 4 bases from J, the junction kept 9 bases outside the gene matches. In germline, CDR1 is SGDLS, CDR2 YYNGEE. The CDR3 loop reads CASTPRDRGGETQYF. CDR3 DNA sequence: TGTGCCAGCACCCCCCGGGACAGGGGAGGAGAGACCCAGTACTTC.

This clone was picked up one time. J is TRBJ1-2 and V is TRBV28; D not resolved. V lost 3 bases to trimming and J lost 4 bases, with 6 bases between them. The CDR3 has 12 amino acids. Germline CDR1 is MDHEN and CDR2 is SYDVKM. DNA for the CDR3: TGTGCCAGCAGTTTGGCGTCCTATGGCTACACCTTC. This encodes CASSLASYGYTF.

The chain carries TRBV4-3 and TRBJ2-3; 12 bases fit TRBD2. The CDR3 runs to 16 residues. Germline lookup yields CDR1 LGHNA and CDR2 YSLEER. The J segment lost 6 bases and the V segment lost 4 bases, leaving 8 bases of the junction unmatched. The CDR3 coding sequence is TGCGCCAGCAGCCGGAATCTAGCGGGGGGGCTTGATACGCAGTATTTT. It is translated as CASSRNLAGGLDTQYF.